These 15 T cell receptor beta chains originate from one sample sequenced in a study of regulatory T cells in long-lasting Graves disease. Arm-PCR of CDR3 regions and iRepertoire HTBI primers were used to build TCR beta libraries. TCRdb independently ran MiXCR on the multiplex PCR reads; one entry per CDR3 protein. The sample includes roughly 700,000 distinct CDR3 sequences, 25% to 35% of them seen just once. As for time point: persistent/refractory GD, antithyroid drugs over 5 years with positive TRAb. RNA from PBMCs was the source of the TCR library. The material was peripheral blood mononuclear cells (PBMCs), obtained when the disease was refractory, from a patient treated with antithyroid drugs. These receptors all stem from a female donor with Graves disease.

Many counts were recorded for this clonotype. The chain has TRBV28 and TRBJ1-5; a possible D gene is TRBD1 (5 bases). V was pared by 7 bases and J by 1 base, with 8 bases between. Germline V gene sequence: CDR1 MDHEN, CDR2 SYDVKM. This CDR3 has 13 residues. Written as DNA, the CDR3 is TGTGCCAGCACCGACAGAAGCAATCAGCCCCAGCATTTT. Translated, it gives CASTDRSNQPQHF. Drawing the rest from reference TRBV28 and TRBJ1-5, the complete variable domain is DVKVTQSSRYLVKRTGEKVFLECVQDMDHENMFWYRQDPGLGLRLIYFSYDVKMKEKGDIPEGYSVSREKKERFSLILESASTNQTSMYLCASTDRSNQPQHFGDGTRLSIL.

The chain couples TRBV7-9 to TRBJ2-5; 7 bases agree with TRBD2. J was trimmed by 3 bases and V by 5 bases; bases with no gene match: 9. The CDR3 loop spans 15 amino acids. Germline V lookup: CDR1 SEHNR, CDR2 FQNEAQ (reference sequence). For the CDR3, the DNA is TGTGCCAGCAGCCCACCGGGACGGGGGGAAGAGACCCAGTACTTC. Amino acid sequence: CASSPPGRGEETQYF.

The chain is built from TRBV20-1 and TRBJ1-5; possible D gene TRBD1, 6 bases. This CDR3 is built from 15 residues. Trimming shortened V by 5 bases and J by 5 bases, and 19 bases separated the two germline ends. Germline lookup yields CDR1 DFQATT and CDR2 SNEGSKA (reference sequence). CDR3 nucleotides: TGCAGTGCTGGGTTAACAGGGTCGAATTATCAGCCCCAGCATTTT. Translating gives CSAGLTGSNYQPQHF.

The chain carries TRBV20-1 and TRBJ1-2; TRBD1 matches at 7 bases. With 0 bases clipped from V and 9 bases from J, the junction kept 7 bases outside the gene matches. CDR1 is DFQATT and CDR2 is SNEGSKA in the germline V gene (reference sequence). The CDR3 is 13 amino acids. CDR3 in amino acids: CSARERPGGRYTF. In nucleotides, the CDR3 is TGCAGTGCTAGAGAGCGTCCAGGGGGACGCTACACCTTC.

The chain employs TRBV27 and TRBJ1-4, with TRBD1 as a possible D gene (5 bases). V lost 2 bases to trimming and J lost 4 bases, with 17 bases between them. Germline V CDR1 and CDR2: MNHEY, SMNVEV (reference sequence). The CDR3 sequence is 17 residues long. The CDR3 spells CASSLRWTPYHNEKLFF. The CDR3 region has the DNA TGTGCCAGCAGTTTAAGGTGGACACCTTATCATAATGAAAAACTGTTTTTT.

Details on this clonotype: The germline gene is not matched at one end of the junction; a read error may be the cause. The chain employs TRBV6-8 and TRBJ1-3, with 7 bases lining up with TRBD1. The CDR3 totals 14 residues. CDR1 is MNHGY, CDR2 SAAAGT, per germline. CDR3 nucleotides: TGTGCCGGCAGTACACCGGGACAGGGAAACACCATATATTTT. Residues: CAGSTPGQGNTIYF.

Remarks on this clonotype: A clone one base away is much larger, so this may be a read error. This chain uses TRBV11-2 with TRBJ2-4; 11 bases match TRBD2. Germline values: CDR1 SGHAT, CDR2 FQNNGV. The CDR3 totals 17 residues. The CDR3 nucleotides read TGTGCCAGCAGCTTAGGTCTAGCGGGAGGAGCCAAAAGCATTCAGTACTTC. Translating it yields CASSLGLAGGAKSIQYF.

A note on this clonotype: Compared with germline, one end of the junction differs, possibly owing to a read error. This chain connects TRBV6-5 to TRBJ1-5; D ambiguous. Germline values: CDR1 MNHEY, CDR2 SVGAGI. This CDR3 contains 14 residues. The CDR3 protein is CVSSYSSFNQPQHF. In DNA, the CDR3 is TGTGTCAGCAGTTACTCGTCCTTCAATCAGCCCCAGCATTTT.

The rearrangement links TRBV29-1 to TRBJ1-2, with D unclear. The V end lost 5 bases, the J end lost 4 bases, and 17 bases lay between the germline ends. The CDR3 extends over 14 amino acids. CDR1 is SQVTM, CDR2 ANQGSEA, per germline. The CDR3 DNA reads as TGCAGCGTTACGGAGGGAGGCCCTTCCTATGGCTACACCTTC. This codes for CSVTEGGPSYGYTF.

The rearrangement uses TRBV3-1 and TRBJ2-5; a weak D match, TRBD2 (7 bases). The CDR3 is 15 residues long. The V gene's germline CDR1 is LGHDT and CDR2 YNNKEL (reference sequence). Deletions cut 1 base from V and 2 bases from J, with 11 bases between. The CDR3 here is CASSQAAGAQETQYF. CDR3 in DNA: TGTGCCAGCAGCCAAGCTGCGGGGGCTCAAGAGACCCAGTACTTC.

The chain recombines TRBV27 with TRBJ1-5; a weak D match, TRBD1 (5 bases). The CDR3 loop spans 17 amino acids. Trimming took off 2 bases at V and 3 bases at J, with 17 bases between the two ends. Germline V gene lookup returns CDR1 MNHEY and CDR2 SMNVEV (reference sequence). The DNA for the CDR3 is TGTGCCAGCAGTTTAGTCCCCCTGGCAGGGCACAATCAGCCCCAGCATTTT. It encodes CASSLVPLAGHNQPQHF.

The chain links TRBV5-1 to TRBJ2-3, with 12 bases lining up with TRBD2. The CDR3 totals 16 residues. V dropped 4 bases and J dropped 4; count of bases not matched to a gene: 7. Germline V CDR1 and CDR2: SGHRS, YFSETQ. CDR3 region: CASSPLTSGSADTQYF. CDR3 DNA sequence: TGCGCCAGCAGCCCACTGACTAGCGGGAGTGCAGATACGCAGTATTTT.

In this sample, this clonotype turned up a few times. The chain recombines TRBV6-1 with TRBJ2-7, with TRBD2 identical over 12 bases. J gave up 6 bases and V 7 bases, and 4 bases lay outside the gene matches. Per the germline V gene, CDR1 is MNHNS and CDR2 is SASEGT. The CDR3 is made up of 13 amino acids. The CDR3 sequence is CASTSGRASEQYF. CDR3 DNA sequence: TGTGCCAGCACTAGCGGGAGGGCCAGCGAGCAGTACTTC.

This clonotype has only a few counts. The chain couples TRBV6-1 to TRBJ2-2, with D perhaps given as TRBD1 or TRBD2 (6 bases each). Germline V gives CDR1 MNHNS, CDR2 SASEGT. The CDR3 covers 13 residues. Trimming took 5 bases from V and 7 from J, leaving 11 bases between them. CDR3 in amino acids: CASSKQGGGELFF. In DNA form, the CDR3 reads TGTGCCAGCAGTAAACAGGGAGGCGGGGAGCTGTTTTTT.

Many counts were recorded for this clonotype. This sequence joins TRBV11-1 and TRBJ2-3; 15 bases are shared with TRBD2. V was pared by 5 bases and J by 2 bases, with 17 bases of the junction left unmatched. Per the germline V gene, CDR1 is SGHAT and CDR2 is FQDESV (reference sequence). The CDR3 is 21 amino acids. The CDR3 reads CASSASTPGLAGGPITDTQYF. As DNA, the CDR3 is TGTGCCAGCAGCGCATCGACGCCCGGACTAGCGGGAGGGCCTATCACAGATACGCAGTATTTT.